What follows are 20 T cell receptor beta chains derived from one specimen sequenced in a study of synovial regulatory T cells in juvenile arthritis. Sequenced by immunoSEQ multiplex PCR; TCRdb stores in-frame clones only, minus some. Recorded for this sample: 9,900 or so clones. Input material: Treg cells from blood. As for subset: remaining (HLA-DR-negative) circulating blood Treg cells. These receptors were obtained from a donor aged 2-29 years with juvenile idiopathic arthritis.

V gene TRBV29-1 combines with J gene TRBJ1-2; TCRdb proposes TRBD1, but this gene call is untestable without DNA. The CDR3 sequence is 16 residues long. No DNA sequence is on record. The germline V gene encodes CDR1 SQVTM and CDR2 ANQGSEA. The CDR3 is CSVVQGATPANYGYTF.

The chain employs TRBV6-5 and TRBJ1-1; the TRBD1 assignment by TCRdb is unverifiable without DNA. Germline loops: CDR1 MNHEY, CDR2 SVGAGI. CDR3 size: 13 residues. No DNA sequence was recorded. The CDR3 is CASKILANTEAFF.

Here the CDR3 reads CASSRQNEKLFF. The V call is TRBV18, the J call TRBJ1-4; TCRdb's D gene call, TRBD1, goes unchecked for lack of DNA. CDR1 and CDR2 from the germline V gene are KGHSH and LQKENI. This CDR3 contains 12 residues. No DNA sequence is on record.

The chain carries TRBV7-8 and TRBJ2-5; the D call of TRBD2 rests on TCRdb alone, since no DNA is present to check it. In germline, CDR1 is SGHVS, CDR2 FQNEAQ. The CDR3 loop spans 13 amino acids. No DNA sequence is on record. Here the CDR3 reads CASSRGDRETQYF.

V and J are TRBV5-5 and TRBJ2-7; TCRdb proposes TRBD1, but this gene call is untestable without DNA. The CDR3 sequence is 15 residues long. The record lacks a DNA sequence. Germline lookup yields CDR1 SGHKS and CDR2 YYEKEE (reference sequence). The CDR3 reads CASSLTGTLIYEQYF.

The J gene is TRBJ2-7, the V gene TRBV4-3; the D gene TCRdb calls, TRBD1, cannot be checked with no DNA. The CDR3 has 16 residues. No DNA is given. Germline values: CDR1 LGHNA, CDR2 YSLEER. The chain's CDR3 is CASSQSLDRLLVEQYF.

V and J are TRBV5-1 and TRBJ2-2; TCRdb's D gene call, TRBD2, goes unchecked for lack of DNA. The CDR3 runs 12 residues. Only the protein is available. In germline, CDR1 is SGHRS, CDR2 YFSETQ. This CDR3 is CASSPYSGELFF.

The chain carries TRBV19 and TRBJ2-5; as DNA is missing, the TRBD2 call by TCRdb cannot be tested. CDR3 size: 12 residues. No DNA sequence was recorded. Germline CDR1 is LNHDA and CDR2 is SQIVND (reference sequence). The CDR3 here is CASSIAGETQYF.

The chain has TRBV12-5 and TRBJ1-2; TCRdb selects TRBD1, and the lack of DNA leaves this call unchecked. CDR1 is LGHNT, CDR2 FRNRAP, per germline. CDR3 size: 14 residues. The DNA sequence is not available. This CDR3 reads CASGLGQGLYGYTF.

In terms of frequency, this clone is medium-sized. V is TRBV27 and J is TRBJ1-5; as DNA is missing, the TRBD1 call by TCRdb cannot be tested. The V gene's germline CDR1 is MNHEY and CDR2 SMNVEV (reference sequence). The CDR3 has 16 amino acids. Only the protein sequence is given. The CDR3 protein is CASSLPWTGGNQPQHF.

This chain joins TRBV7-9 and TRBJ2-2; there is no DNA to check the TCRdb D call of TRBD2. Germline loops: CDR1 SEHNR, CDR2 FQNEAQ (reference sequence). The CDR3 consists of 13 residues. The entry carries no DNA sequence. This chain's CDR3 is CASSFWRTGELFF.

The chain joins TRBV7-9 to TRBJ1-1. CDR3 length: 15 residues. No DNA was logged. Germline lookup yields CDR1 SEHNR and CDR2 FQNEAQ (reference sequence). The CDR3 here is CASSLLGVVGEGAFF.

The chain couples TRBV28 to TRBJ2-2; TCRdb reports TRBD1, a call that lacks DNA to check it against. This CDR3 region has 14 residues. No DNA has been recorded. Per the germline V gene, CDR1 is MDHEN and CDR2 is SYDVKM. CDR3 residues: CASSRTGPYGELFF.

The chain carries TRBV30 and TRBJ2-1. The CDR3 loop spans 16 amino acids. No DNA is given. Per germline, CDR1 GTSNPN and CDR2 SVGIG (reference sequence). This CDR3 reads CAWSPLSVRGRWEQFF.

J is TRBJ2-1 and V is TRBV7-9; TCRdb's D gene call, TRBD2, goes unchecked for lack of DNA. The CDR3 is 15 residues long. Only the protein sequence is given. In germline, CDR1 is SEHNR, CDR2 FQNEAQ (reference sequence). CDR3 amino acids: CAGNSGDRKYNEQFF.

The chain recombines TRBV29-1 with TRBJ1-4; TCRdb returns TRBD1, unconfirmable since there is no DNA. CDR1 is SQVTM, CDR2 ANQGSEA, per germline. This CDR3 spans 13 amino acids. No nucleotide data were recorded. The CDR3: CSATGTLNEKLFF. The full variable domain, its missing parts supplied by reference TRBV29-1 and TRBJ1-4, is SAVISQKPSRDICQRGTSLTIQCQVDSQVTMMFWYRQQPGQSLTLIATANQGSEATYESGFVIDKFPISRPNLTFSTLTVSNMSPEDSSIYLCSATGTLNEKLFFGSGTQLSVL.

V usage is TRBV10-3 and J usage is TRBJ1-5; TCRdb lists TRBD1, though no DNA is available to test this call. CDR1 is ENHRY and CDR2 is SYGVKD in the germline V gene. The CDR3 consists of 14 residues. DNA was not recorded. The CDR3 protein is CAISDPGRNQPQHF.

The genes are TRBV11-2 and TRBJ2-5; TCRdb gives TRBD2 as the D gene, but with no DNA this cannot be confirmed. This CDR3 region has 11 residues. There is no recorded DNA. CDR1 SGHAT and CDR2 FQNNGV come from the germline V gene. The CDR3 sequence: CASSRGETQYF.

This chain connects TRBV30 to TRBJ2-6; the TRBD2 assignment by TCRdb is unverifiable without DNA. CDR3 length: 17 residues. Only the protein is on record. The germline gives CDR1 GTSNPN, CDR2 SVGIG (reference sequence). The CDR3 loop is CAWSAGLFRSGANVLTF.

J is TRBJ1-2 and V is TRBV5-6. The CDR3 consists of 13 residues. No DNA sequence is on record. Germline loops: CDR1 SGHDT, CDR2 YYEEEE. Here the CDR3 reads CASSFRGLVGYTF. Filled out from reference TRBV5-6 and TRBJ1-2, the complete variable domain reads DAGVTQSPTHLIKTRGQQVTLRCSPKSGHDTVSWYQQALGQGPQFIFQYYEEEERQRGNFPDRFSGHQFPNYSSELNVNALLLGDSALYLCASSFRGLVGYTFGSGTRLTVV.